Below are 29 T cell receptor beta chains sequenced from a single sample in a study of early T cells in non-severe SARS-CoV-2 infection. TCRdb redid the calling of the 5' RACE reads with MiXCR, one entry per CDR3 protein. This table has some 58,000 distinct CDR3 sequences, approximately 10% appearing once. This specimen was whole blood, taken at baseline. The receptors shown here come from an adult who was a healthcare worker with PCR-confirmed SARS-CoV-2 infection or an uninfected control (not recorded which).

This chain uses TRBV15 with TRBJ2-6; D perhaps matches TRBD2 (6 bases). The V end lost 1 base, the J end lost 4 bases, and 20 bases lay between the germline ends. The germline V gene encodes CDR1 LNHNV and CDR2 YYDKDF (reference sequence). There are 19 residues in the CDR3. The CDR3: CATSRGRRGAGQGANVLTF. The CDR3 DNA is TGTGCCACCAGCAGAGGCCGCCGGGGCGCGGGGCAAGGGGCCAACGTCCTGACTTTC.

The sample holds a few counts of this clonotype. The chain joins TRBV5-1 to TRBJ2-5; TRBD1 or TRBD2 may be the D gene (5 bases each). The V end lost 4 bases, the J end lost 5 bases, and 12 bases lay between the germline ends. CDR3 length: 13 amino acids. Germline assignment: CDR1 SGHRS and CDR2 YFSETQ. CDR3 DNA: TGCGCCAGCAGCGGCATCAGGGAGGAGACCCAGTACTTC. Amino acid sequence: CASSGIREETQYF.

The chain recombines TRBV2 with TRBJ2-2; 7 bases are a match to TRBD2. In germline, CDR1 is SNHLY, CDR2 FYNNEI. The CDR3 contains 16 residues. V was clipped by 7 bases and J by 1 base; unmatched bases: 9. The CDR3 nucleotides read TGTGCCAGCACCCGAGGGCTAGCGGTGAACACCGGGGAGCTGTTTTTT. Amino acids: CASTRGLAVNTGELFF. The entire variable domain, with the rest obtained from reference TRBV2 and TRBJ2-2, is as follows: EPEVTQTPSHQVTQMGQEVILRCVPISNHLYFYWYRQILGQKVEFLVSFYNNEISEKSEIFDDQFSVERPDGSNFTLKIRSTKLEDSAMYFCASTRGLAVNTGELFFGEGSRLTVL.

This clonotype was observed a handful of times. V gene TRBV2 combines with J gene TRBJ1-2, with D possibly matching TRBD1 (6 bases). The CDR3 sequence is 13 residues long. The V gene lost 6 bases and the J gene lost 6 bases, with 14 bases spanning the gap. Germline loops: CDR1 SNHLY, CDR2 FYNNEI. In DNA, the CDR3 is TGTGCCAGCAGAGGGGACACATTACATGGCTACACCTTC. This translates into CASRGDTLHGYTF.

The chain combines TRBV30 with TRBJ1-2; D is perhaps TRBD1 (5 bases). This CDR3 is built from 12 residues. The V gene's germline CDR1 is GTSNPN and CDR2 SVGIG (reference sequence). V lost 1 base to trimming and J lost 3 bases, with 6 bases between them. The CDR3: CAWSGGDYGYTF. Written as DNA, the CDR3 is TGTGCCTGGAGTGGAGGGGACTATGGCTACACCTTC.

The genes are TRBV20-1 and TRBJ2-7; 8 bases agree with TRBD1. Germline CDR1 is DFQATT and CDR2 is SNEGSKA (reference sequence). CDR3 length: 16 residues. J lost 3 bases, V lost 1 base, and 11 bases had no gene match. The CDR3 DNA reads as TGCAGTGCTAGAGGACACGACAGGGGACCTTTCTACGAGCAGTACTTC. Amino acid sequence: CSARGHDRGPFYEQYF.

This clonotype appeared many times. This sequence joins TRBV6-5 and TRBJ1-2; D possibly corresponds to TRBD1 (6 bases). The CDR3 consists of 15 residues. V was clipped by 3 bases and J by 4 bases, with 15 bases between them. The germline CDR1 and CDR2 sequences are MNHEY and SVGAGI. The CDR3 sequence is CASSYGGAGAYGYTF. For the CDR3, the DNA is TGTGCCAGCAGTTATGGGGGCGCCGGAGCCTATGGCTACACCTTC.

This clonotype was found a few times. The chain links TRBV6-5 to TRBJ2-1, with D perhaps matching TRBD2 (5 bases). This CDR3 is built from 18 residues. V lost 2 bases and J 0 bases, leaving 17 bases between the germline ends. Germline CDR1 reads MNHEY; CDR2 reads SVGAGI. The CDR3 coding sequence is TGTGCCAGCAGTTACGGCCTGACTACCACCAACTCCTACAATGAGCAGTTCTTC. Residues: CASSYGLTTTNSYNEQFF.

Concerning this clonotype itself: An end of the junction differs from the germline gene, which may be a read error. The gene calls are TRBV2 and TRBJ2-3; 10 bases match TRBD2. Germline V gene data show CDR1 as SNHLY and CDR2 as FYNNEI. CDR3 length: 15 residues. The CDR3 sequence: CASSPRSGGADTRYF. The DNA for the CDR3 is TGTGCCAGCAGTCCCCGGAGCGGGGGGGCAGATACGCGGTATTTT.

This clonotype showed up just a few times. This chain connects TRBV7-9 to TRBJ2-7, with D maybe TRBD1 (6 bases). This CDR3 has 14 residues. Germline CDR1 is SEHNR and CDR2 is FQNEAQ (reference sequence). Trimming left V 7 bases short and J 1 base short, with 14 bases between. The CDR3 loop reads CASTLGQSSYEQYF. The CDR3 nucleotides are TGTGCCAGCACTCTTGGACAGTCGTCCTACGAGCAGTACTTC. Looking up the rest from reference TRBV7-9 and TRBJ2-7 gives the full variable domain: DTGVSQNPRHKITKRGQNVTFRCDPISEHNRLYWYRQTLGQGPEFLTYFQNEAQLEKSRLLSDRFSAERPKGSFSTLEIQRTEQGDSAMYLCASTLGQSSYEQYFGPGTRLTVT.

This clonotype has a single count. The V gene is TRBV7-9, the J gene TRBJ1-3; TRBD1 is a possible D gene (6 bases). The germline V gene has CDR1 SEHNR and CDR2 FQNEAQ (reference sequence). The V and J ends lost 9 bases and 3 bases respectively, with 15 bases between them. This CDR3 is built from 14 residues. In nucleotides, the CDR3 is TGTGCCAGTGGACAGACCCCTGGTGGAAACACCATATATTTT. It codes for CASGQTPGGNTIYF. Full variable domain (remainder filled in from reference TRBV7-9 and TRBJ1-3): DTGVSQNPRHKITKRGQNVTFRCDPISEHNRLYWYRQTLGQGPEFLTYFQNEAQLEKSRLLSDRFSAERPKGSFSTLEIQRTEQGDSAMYLCASGQTPGGNTIYFGEGSWLTVV.

This clonotype was counted only a few times. The gene calls are TRBV10-1 and TRBJ2-3, with 9 bases identical to TRBD2. Germline assignment: CDR1 WNHNN and CDR2 SYGVQD (reference sequence). The ends lost 3 bases at V and 5 bases at J; junction bases unmatched: 9. This CDR3 region has 16 residues. The CDR3 here is CASSDRVAGAQDTQYF. The CDR3 region has the DNA TGCGCCAGCAGTGATCGCGTAGCGGGGGCCCAAGATACGCAGTATTTT.

The rearrangement links TRBV27 to TRBJ1-3; TRBD1 is a possible D gene (5 bases). The V and J ends lost 11 bases and 0 bases respectively, with 20 bases between them. This CDR3 has 16 residues. The germline gives CDR1 MNHEY, CDR2 SMNVEV (reference sequence). Here the CDR3 reads CASWSGTAISGNTIYF. CDR3 DNA sequence: TGTGCCTCCTGGTCCGGGACGGCTATCTCTGGAAACACCATATATTTT.

V is TRBV10-2 and J is TRBJ1-6; no firm D call. The CDR3 runs to 14 residues. Germline CDR1 WSHSY, CDR2 SAAADI. The V gene lost 7 bases and the J gene lost 9 bases, with 16 bases spanning the gap. The CDR3 nucleotides read TGCGCCAGCACGGGAGACTATATGAGTTCACCCCTCCACTTT. Amino acid sequence: CASTGDYMSSPLHF.

This clonotype has only a few counts. This chain joins TRBV29-1 and TRBJ2-2; 8 nucleotides line up with TRBD1. Germline V gene lookup returns CDR1 SQVTM and CDR2 ANQGSEA. The CDR3 covers 17 residues. V dropped 5 bases and J dropped 2; count of bases not matched to a gene: 13. The CDR3 protein is CSVPRTPGQANTGELFF. The CDR3 region has the DNA TGCAGCGTTCCCCGTACGCCGGGACAGGCAAACACCGGGGAGCTGTTTTTT.

The chain links TRBV20-1 to TRBJ2-3; D ambiguous. V was shortened by 5 bases and J by 1 base, with 13 bases between the two germline ends. The CDR3 loop spans 14 amino acids. From germline, CDR1 is DFQATT and CDR2 SNEGSKA (reference sequence). CDR3 coding DNA: TGCAGTGCTCGGACCTGGAAAGGCACAGATACGCAGTATTTT. Its protein is CSARTWKGTDTQYF.

This clonotype has only a few counts. The rearrangement uses TRBV27 and TRBJ1-5; tentatively, D is TRBD1 (6 bases). Germline V gene sequence: CDR1 MNHEY, CDR2 SMNVEV (reference sequence). The CDR3 is 15 amino acids. V dropped 7 bases and J dropped 0 bases, with 13 bases sitting between them. In DNA, the CDR3 is TGTGCCAGCAAGGGGGGGAGCTATAGCAATCAGCCCCAGCATTTT. Amino acids: CASKGGSYSNQPQHF.

The rearrangement links TRBV7-3 to TRBJ1-1; 8 nucleotides line up with TRBD1. The germline CDR1 and CDR2 sequences are SGHTA and FQGTGA. This CDR3 spans 14 amino acids. The V segment lost 1 base and the J segment 3 bases; nucleotides outside the gene matches: 1. The CDR3 reads CASSLRGQDTEAFF. CDR3 DNA sequence: TGTGCCAGCAGCTTAAGGGGACAGGACACTGAAGCTTTCTTT.

This clonotype has a handful of counts. The CDR3: CASSGATNTEAFF. Written as DNA, the CDR3 is TGTGCCAGCAGTGGTGCAACGAACACTGAAGCTTTCTTT. This chain links TRBV6-2 or TRBV6-3 with TRBJ1-1; D call uncertain. Germline V gene sequence: CDR1 MNHEY, CDR2 SVGEGT. The CDR3 length is 13 residues. V gave up 5 bases and J gave up 1 base, with 8 bases separating them.

The V gene is TRBV19, the J gene TRBJ1-6, with TRBD1 identical over 9 bases. The length of the CDR3 is 16 residues. The junction had 10 bases not matched to a gene; V was cut back by 6 bases and J by 7 bases. Germline V lookup: CDR1 LNHDA, CDR2 SQIVND (reference sequence). The CDR3 sequence: CASRKQPGQGNSPLHF. In nucleotides, the CDR3 is TGTGCCAGTAGAAAACAACCGGGACAGGGAAATTCACCCCTCCACTTT.

This sequence joins TRBV12-3 or TRBV12-4 and TRBJ1-4; D remains ambiguous. Trimming stripped 2 bases from V and 5 bases from J, with 9 bases between. The CDR3 has 14 residues. CDR3 loop: CASSLRQGNEKLFF. In nucleotides, the CDR3 is TGTGCCAGCAGTTTAAGACAAGGAAATGAAAAACTGTTTTTT.

This clonotype was counted between two and nine times. The chain is built from TRBV3-1 and TRBJ1-5; D uncertain. The CDR3 contains 13 residues. Germline CDR1 is LGHDT and CDR2 is YNNKEL (reference sequence). V was pared by 1 base and J by 3 bases, with 4 bases between. CDR3 nucleotide sequence: TGTGCCAGCAGCCAAGGCTTCAATCAGCCCCAGCATTTT. Its translation: CASSQGFNQPQHF.

This clonotype was counted only a few times. This chain joins TRBV6-5 and TRBJ1-1, with D hard to call. Germline-derived CDR1 and CDR2 are MNHEY and SVGAGI. The CDR3 has 17 amino acids. Trimming cost V 0 bases and J 1 base, with 15 bases left between them. The DNA of the CDR3 is TGTGCCAGCAGTTACTCGACGAATCGATTACAGAACACTGAAGCTTTCTTT. It encodes CASSYSTNRLQNTEAFF.

CDR3 sequence (DNA): TGTGCCACCAGTGATGTGGGCAATCAGCCCCAGCATTTT. The encoded protein is CATSDVGNQPQHF. The rearrangement links TRBV24-1 to TRBJ1-5, with D unresolved. Trimming took off 3 bases at V and 2 bases at J, with 4 bases between the two ends. The germline V gene encodes CDR1 KGHDR and CDR2 SFDVKD. This CDR3 has 13 residues.

V gene TRBV20-1 combines with J gene TRBJ2-3; perhaps TRBD1 as D (6 bases). Germline assignment: CDR1 DFQATT and CDR2 SNEGSKA (reference sequence). This CDR3 has 15 amino acids. V shed 0 bases and J shed 8 bases, with 18 bases lying between them. The CDR3 DNA reads as TGCAGTGCTAGAGATGTGAGGGGGACGATCGGTACGCAGTATTTT. Translating gives CSARDVRGTIGTQYF.

The table lists this clonotype with a few counts. J is TRBJ1-2 and V is TRBV12-3 or TRBV12-4, with D hard to call. Trimming pared 7 bases from V and 2 bases from J, leaving 11 bases between. The length of the CDR3 is 13 residues. CDR3 sequence (DNA): TGTGCCAGCACCCCGGGAGTCAACTATGGCTACACCTTC. This translates into CASTPGVNYGYTF.

The chain employs TRBV6-6 and TRBJ1-4, with 9 nucleotides matching TRBD1. CDR3 size: 16 residues. Germline assignment: CDR1 MNHNY and CDR2 SVGAGI (reference sequence). The V and J ends lost 0 bases and 8 bases, in that order; junction bases with no gene match: 7. Here the CDR3 DNA reads TGTGCCAGCAGTTACTCCCACGGGACAGGGAACGAAAAACTGTTTTTT. This encodes CASSYSHGTGNEKLFF.

J is TRBJ2-6 and V is TRBV6-5; TRBD1 matches at 11 bases. There are 21 residues in the CDR3. Germline lookup yields CDR1 MNHEY and CDR2 SVGAGI. The junction had 12 bases not matched to a gene; V was cut back by 1 base and J by 1 base. CDR3 nucleotides: TGTGCCAGCAGTTACTGGCCGGACAGGGGGCGATCGTTATCTGGGGCCAACGTCCTGACTTTC. As protein: CASSYWPDRGRSLSGANVLTF.

The chain couples TRBV10-1 to TRBJ2-5; 9 nucleotides agree with TRBD1. The CDR3 covers 16 residues. The trim removed 2 bases at V and 3 bases at J, leaving 7 bases unmatched. Germline V gives CDR1 WNHNN, CDR2 SYGVQD (reference sequence). CDR3 residues: CASSEPSGQGKETQYF. In DNA form, the CDR3 reads TGCGCCAGCAGTGAGCCTTCGGGACAGGGTAAAGAGACCCAGTACTTC.